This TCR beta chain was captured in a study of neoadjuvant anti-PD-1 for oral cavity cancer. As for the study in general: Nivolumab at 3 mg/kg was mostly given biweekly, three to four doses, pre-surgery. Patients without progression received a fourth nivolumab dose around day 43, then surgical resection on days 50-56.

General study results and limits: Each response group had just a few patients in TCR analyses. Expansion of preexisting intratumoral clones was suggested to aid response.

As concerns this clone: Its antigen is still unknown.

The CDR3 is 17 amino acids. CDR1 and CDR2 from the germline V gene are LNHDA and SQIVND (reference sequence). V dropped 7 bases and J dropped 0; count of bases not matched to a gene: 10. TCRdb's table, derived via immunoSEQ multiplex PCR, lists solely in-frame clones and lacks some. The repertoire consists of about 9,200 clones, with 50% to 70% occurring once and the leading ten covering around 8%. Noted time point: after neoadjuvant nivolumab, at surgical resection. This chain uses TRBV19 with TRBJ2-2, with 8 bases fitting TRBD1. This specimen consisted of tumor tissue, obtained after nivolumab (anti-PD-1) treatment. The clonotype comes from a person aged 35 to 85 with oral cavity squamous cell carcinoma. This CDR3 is CASTFGTGPANTGELFF. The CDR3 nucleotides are TGTGCCAGTACCTTTGGGACAGGCCCAGCGAACACCGGGGAGCTGTTTTTT. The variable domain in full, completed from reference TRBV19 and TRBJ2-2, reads DGGITQSPKYLFRKEGQNVTLSCEQNLNHDAMYWYRQDPGQGLRLIYYSQIVNDFQKGDIAEGYSVSREKKESFPLTVTSAQKNPTAFYLCASTFGTGPANTGELFFGEGSRLTVL.